A single sample gave rise to the 25 T cell receptor beta chains below, sequenced in a study of T cells in localized non-small cell lung cancer (dated by TCRdb to between 2020 and 2021). The method behind the library was the immunoSEQ multiplex PCR assay. What TCRdb holds here is the immuneACCESS table cut down to in-frame rearrangements. Part of the clones is not present; checked against another copy, under half of the missing clones reflect an unresolved V gene, and the others are unexplained. This sample is represented by nearly 25,000 clones; approximately 92% of them were singletons. The ten largest make up 13% to 15% of the sample. This material consisted of peripheral blood, taken before any cancer treatment. The source of these receptors is a man between 40 and 70 years old with stage III squamous cell lung carcinoma.

The chain combines TRBV5-1 with TRBJ1-4; D is unresolved. Germline CDR1 SGHRS, CDR2 YFSETQ. The ends were cut back, 4 bases at V and 4 bases at J, with 14 bases in the middle. The CDR3 is made up of 15 amino acids. CDR3 loop: CASSRQHADNEKLFF. Written as DNA, the CDR3 is TGCGCCAGCAGCAGGCAACATGCGGATAATGAAAAACTGTTTTTT.

The chain recombines TRBV7-6 with TRBJ1-4; D is unresolved. This CDR3 is 14 amino acids long. The V end lost 7 bases, the J end lost 0 bases, and 9 bases lay between the germline ends. Germline CDR1 SGHVS, CDR2 FNYEAQ. The CDR3 sequence: CASTRGATNEKLFF. CDR3 DNA sequence: TGTGCCAGCACCCGGGGTGCAACTAATGAAAAACTGTTTTTT.

In its sample, this clone was seen once. This chain connects TRBV5-5 to TRBJ1-1, with D unclear. Germline-derived CDR1 and CDR2 are SGHKS and YYEKEE (reference sequence). V dropped 4 bases and J dropped 5 bases, with 18 bases sitting between them. The CDR3 is made up of 15 amino acids. The CDR3 protein is CASSLDPLGRTEAFF. Written as DNA, the CDR3 is TGTGCCAGCAGCCTGGACCCTTTAGGTAGAACTGAAGCTTTCTTT. Variable domain in full (rest from reference TRBV5-5 and TRBJ1-1): DAGVTQSPTHLIKTRGQQVTLRCSPISGHKSVSWYQQVLGQGPQFIFQYYEKEERGRGNFPDRFSARQFPNYSSELNVNALLLGDSALYLCASSLDPLGRTEAFFGQGTRLTVV.

The rearrangement uses TRBV19 and TRBJ1-1, with D uncertain. The ends were cut back, 3 bases at V and 0 bases at J, with 11 bases in the middle. CDR3 length: 15 residues. Germline V gene data show CDR1 as LNHDA and CDR2 as SQIVND (reference sequence). The CDR3 reads CASSMGGFMNTEAFF. In DNA form, the CDR3 reads TGTGCCAGTAGTATGGGCGGGTTCATGAACACTGAAGCTTTCTTT.

This chain links TRBV5-4 with TRBJ1-1, with 7 bases identical to TRBD1. Trimming cost V 4 bases and J 4 bases; bases outside gene matches: 7. Germline V lookup: CDR1 SGHNT, CDR2 YYREEE (reference sequence). This CDR3 spans 14 amino acids. CDR3 sequence reads: CASSPYRGSTEAFF. Written as DNA, the CDR3 is TGTGCCAGCAGCCCCTACAGGGGTTCCACTGAAGCTTTCTTT.

This clone has only one observation. The J gene is TRBJ2-1, the V gene TRBV15, with D perhaps matching TRBD2 (6 bases). V lost 8 bases, J lost 9 bases, and 23 bases lay in between. The CDR3 totals 15 residues. The germline gives CDR1 LNHNV, CDR2 YYDKDF (reference sequence). CDR3 DNA: TGTGCCACCGAAGCCAGGGCCCCTCCCGGGGGTGAGCAGTTCTTC. It encodes CATEARAPPGGEQFF.

The rearrangement joins TRBV28 to TRBJ1-1; no reliable D call. The V gene's germline CDR1 is MDHEN and CDR2 SYDVKM. The CDR3 sequence is 16 residues long. The V and J ends lost 6 bases and 1 base respectively, with 18 bases between them. The CDR3 nucleotides read TGTGCCAGCAGCCCAACCCGTGGGGTTTCGAACACTGAAGCTTTCTTT. Translation gives CASSPTRGVSNTEAFF.

The genes are TRBV9 and TRBJ1-2, with 8 bases matching TRBD1. The CDR3 is 18 residues long. With 0 bases clipped from V and 2 bases from J, the junction kept 12 bases outside the gene matches. The germline gives CDR1 SGDLS, CDR2 YYNGEE. In DNA form, the CDR3 reads TGTGCCAGCAGCGTAGGCGGACGGGGCAGGGGGCGAAACTATGGCTACACCTTC. This encodes CASSVGGRGRGRNYGYTF.

The chain couples TRBV7-2 to TRBJ2-5, with 7 positions matching TRBD2. Germline values: CDR1 SGHTA, CDR2 FQGNSA. The CDR3 is made up of 14 amino acids. J gave up 3 bases and V 5 bases, and 6 bases lay outside the gene matches. The CDR3 spells CASSHGGREETQYF. The CDR3 region has the DNA TGTGCCAGCAGCCACGGGGGGAGGGAAGAGACCCAGTACTTC.

The gene calls are TRBV28 and TRBJ2-1; 7 bases are a match to TRBD2. The V gene's germline CDR1 is MDHEN and CDR2 SYDVKM. With V trimmed by 5 bases and J by 4 bases, 8 bases remained unmatched. The CDR3 totals 15 residues. The CDR3 DNA follows: TGTGCCAGCAGTCTGCGGGCCGGGGGGTACAATGAGCAGTTCTTC. Its protein product is CASSLRAGGYNEQFF. The variable domain in full, completed from reference TRBV28 and TRBJ2-1, reads DVKVTQSSRYLVKRTGEKVFLECVQDMDHENMFWYRQDPGLGLRLIYFSYDVKMKEKGDIPEGYSVSREKKERFSLILESASTNQTSMYLCASSLRAGGYNEQFFGPGTRLTVL.

CDR3 sequence (DNA): TGTGCCAGCAGCCGGGACATGGTCTCCTACGAGCAGTACTTC. Protein sequence: CASSRDMVSYEQYF. This chain connects TRBV6-6 to TRBJ2-7; D perhaps matches TRBD1 (6 bases). Deletions cut 6 bases from V and 0 bases from J, with 12 bases between. This CDR3 has 14 amino acids. Germline V lookup: CDR1 MNHNY, CDR2 SVGAGI (reference sequence).

V and J are TRBV5-1 and TRBJ2-2, with 10 bases lining up with TRBD1. CDR3 length: 14 amino acids. V shed 5 bases, J shed 7 bases, and the junction held 5 bases outside the gene matches. Germline V lookup: CDR1 SGHRS, CDR2 YFSETQ. In DNA form, the CDR3 reads TGCGCCAGCAGGACAGGGGGCGCCGGCGGGGAGCTGTTTTTT. Protein: CASRTGGAGGELFF.

The chain links TRBV6-5 to TRBJ2-3; 7 bases line up with TRBD1. The ends lost 4 bases at V and 4 bases at J; junction bases unmatched: 11. Germline loops: CDR1 MNHEY, CDR2 SVGAGI. The length of the CDR3 is 16 residues. CDR3 bases: TGTGCCAGCAGTTTCAGCGACAGGGTCTACGCAGATACGCAGTATTTT. Its protein is CASSFSDRVYADTQYF.

This clone was counted between two and nine times. The rearrangement links TRBV5-1 to TRBJ1-2; D unclear. CDR1 and CDR2 (germline): SGHRS, YFSETQ. The CDR3 is 16 amino acids. V was pared by 0 bases and J by 0 bases, with 12 bases between. This chain's CDR3 is CASSLDSLVSNYGYTF. DNA of the CDR3: TGCGCCAGCAGCTTGGACAGCTTAGTTTCTAACTATGGCTACACCTTC. Full variable domain (outside the CDR3, taken from reference TRBV5-1 and TRBJ1-2): KAGVTQTPRYLIKTRGQQVTLSCSPISGHRSVSWYQQTPGQGLQFLFEYFSETQRNKGNFPGRFSGRQFSNSRSEMNVSTLELGDSALYLCASSLDSLVSNYGYTFGSGTRLTVV.

The J gene is TRBJ2-7, the V gene TRBV10-3; TRBD2 matches 9 bases. CDR1 and CDR2 (germline): ENHRY, SYGVKD. This CDR3 is 14 amino acids long. The trim removed 4 bases at V and 3 bases at J, leaving 4 bases unmatched. DNA for the CDR3: TGTGCCATCAGTGGGGGGCGGGAGGGCTACGAGCAGTACTTC. Amino acid sequence: CAISGGREGYEQYF.

The V gene is TRBV5-1, the J gene TRBJ2-5; no reliable D call. This CDR3 comprises 12 residues. CDR1 is SGHRS and CDR2 is YFSETQ in the germline V gene. Trimming left V 0 bases short and J 7 bases short, with 7 bases between. In nucleotides, the CDR3 is TGCGCCAGCAGCTTGGACCCGGGGACCCAGTACTTC. Protein sequence: CASSLDPGTQYF. Using reference TRBV5-1 and TRBJ2-5 for the parts outside the CDR3, the full variable domain is KAGVTQTPRYLIKTRGQQVTLSCSPISGHRSVSWYQQTPGQGLQFLFEYFSETQRNKGNFPGRFSGRQFSNSRSEMNVSTLELGDSALYLCASSLDPGTQYFGPGTRLLVL.

The V call is TRBV9, the J call TRBJ1-3, with 7 bases identical to TRBD1. The germline V gene encodes CDR1 SGDLS and CDR2 YYNGEE. The CDR3 is 16 amino acids. V lost 1 base to trimming and J lost 2 bases; unmatched junction nucleotides: 6. The CDR3 DNA is TGTGCCAGCAGCGTAACGTACGGGACAGCTGGAAACACCATATATTTT. It specifies CASSVTYGTAGNTIYF.

This chain joins TRBV19 and TRBJ2-1; D is unclear. V was shortened by 4 bases and J by 9 bases, with 13 bases between the two germline ends. The length of the CDR3 is 13 residues. Germline values: CDR1 LNHDA, CDR2 SQIVND (reference sequence). CDR3 coding DNA: TGTGCCAGTAGTAGAGGATTAGGCGGTGAGCAGTTCTTC. Its protein product is CASSRGLGGEQFF.

J is TRBJ2-7 and V is TRBV7-9, with D perhaps given as TRBD1 or TRBD2 (5 bases each). The CDR3 length is 14 residues. V lost 1 base to trimming and J lost 2 bases, with 9 bases between them. Looked up from germline, CDR1 is SEHNR and CDR2 is FQNEAQ (reference sequence). The CDR3 protein is CASSLGDGPYEQYF. In DNA form, the CDR3 reads TGTGCCAGCAGCTTAGGGGACGGACCCTACGAGCAGTACTTC. The full variable domain, its missing parts supplied by reference TRBV7-9 and TRBJ2-7, is DTGVSQNPRHKITKRGQNVTFRCDPISEHNRLYWYRQTLGQGPEFLTYFQNEAQLEKSRLLSDRFSAERPKGSFSTLEIQRTEQGDSAMYLCASSLGDGPYEQYFGPGTRLTVT.

The rearrangement links TRBV30 to TRBJ1-1, with 8 bases fitting TRBD1. CDR1 is GTSNPN, CDR2 SVGIG, per germline (reference sequence). This CDR3 has 13 residues. V was pared by 4 bases and J by 12 bases, with 13 bases of the junction left unmatched. The CDR3 here is CAWNFPQGEATFF. CDR3 bases: TGTGCCTGGAATTTCCCACAGGGGGAGGCAACTTTCTTT.

This rearrangement joins TRBV28 to TRBJ2-5; 8 nucleotides line up with TRBD1. V dropped 6 bases and J dropped 1; count of bases not matched to a gene: 4. This CDR3 comprises 14 residues. Germline lookup yields CDR1 MDHEN and CDR2 SYDVKM. CDR3 sequence: CASRTGQGQETQYF. For the CDR3, the DNA is TGTGCCAGCAGAACAGGACAGGGCCAAGAGACCCAGTACTTC. The entire variable domain, with the rest obtained from reference TRBV28 and TRBJ2-5, is as follows: DVKVTQSSRYLVKRTGEKVFLECVQDMDHENMFWYRQDPGLGLRLIYFSYDVKMKEKGDIPEGYSVSREKKERFSLILESASTNQTSMYLCASRTGQGQETQYFGPGTRLLVL.

The V gene is TRBV28, the J gene TRBJ1-1, with 7 bases identical to TRBD1. Germline assignment: CDR1 MDHEN and CDR2 SYDVKM. The CDR3 is 15 amino acids. V dropped 4 bases and J dropped 2; count of bases not matched to a gene: 7. In nucleotides, the CDR3 is TGTGCCAGCAGTTCCTGGACAGGCGGCAACACTGAAGCTTTCTTT. Encoded protein: CASSSWTGGNTEAFF.

J is TRBJ2-7 and V is TRBV28, with 7 bases matching TRBD2. The germline gives CDR1 MDHEN, CDR2 SYDVKM. The CDR3 totals 15 residues. J was trimmed by 4 bases and V by 1 base; bases with no gene match: 7. The CDR3, as DNA: TGTGCCAGCAGTTTATTGGGGACTACAATATACGAGCAGTACTTC. Encoded protein: CASSLLGTTIYEQYF.

The chain recombines TRBV21-1 with TRBJ1-5. TRBV21-1 is annotated as a pseudogene. The CDR3 is 17 amino acids. The CDR3: CASSLPRQGGRLLPQHF. The CDR3 nucleotides read TGTGCCAGCAGCCTACCCCGGCAAGGAGGCCGTTTGTTGCCCCAGCATTTT.

The chain combines TRBV5-6 with TRBJ1-5; a possible D gene is TRBD1 (5 bases). The germline gives CDR1 SGHDT, CDR2 YYEEEE. V was clipped by 4 bases and J by 5 bases, with 13 bases between them. The CDR3 loop spans 14 amino acids. The chain's CDR3 is CASSAGLGDQPQHF. In DNA, the CDR3 is TGTGCCAGCAGCGCGGGCCTGGGGGATCAGCCCCAGCATTTT.